The clone carrying this T cell receptor beta chain was counted a few times. This entry belongs to a study of blood T cell repertoires in COVID-19. CDR3 length equals 14 residues. After removal of 0 bases from V and 7 bases from J, the junction contained 5 bases not matched to a gene. CDR1 is LGHNA, CDR2 YSLEER, per germline. Sequencing was performed with immunoSEQ multiplex PCR; in TCRdb, only in-frame clones are kept and a portion is missing. This sample has about 63,000 clones, with 65% to 80% found just once. The receptor was derived from a human donor in a cohort sampled during active COVID-19. The chain joins TRBV4-3 to TRBJ2-7; 8 bases match TRBD2. The sample comprised peripheral blood. CDR3 residues: CASSQDRGGGEQYF. The CDR3 bases are TGCGCCAGCAGCCAAGATCGGGGGGGCGGAGAGCAGTACTTC.